This TCR beta chain was recorded in a study of T cell responses to AZD1222 COVID-19 vaccine. The CDR3 has 21 amino acids. J gave up 0 bases and V 0 bases, and 12 bases lay outside the gene matches. Germline CDR1 SGHRS, CDR2 YFSETQ. Produced via immunoSEQ multiplex PCR; TCRdb's table is partial and in-frame only. The repertoire includes 170,000 or so clones, just under 95% of them detected once, and roughly 1% sits in the top ten. Sequenced here: peripheral blood, sampled 28 days after the second dose of the MenACWY control vaccine. The TCR comes from an adult who received the MenACWY meningococcal vaccine as a control. The chain employs TRBV5-1 and TRBJ2-1, with 13 positions matching TRBD2. The CDR3 here is CASSLAVTSGGSRSSYNEQFF. The CDR3 DNA follows: TGCGCCAGCAGCTTGGCGGTGACTAGCGGGGGGTCCCGAAGCTCCTACAATGAGCAGTTCTTC. The entire variable domain, with the rest obtained from reference TRBV5-1 and TRBJ2-1, is as follows: KAGVTQTPRYLIKTRGQQVTLSCSPISGHRSVSWYQQTPGQGLQFLFEYFSETQRNKGNFPGRFSGRQFSNSRSEMNVSTLELGDSALYLCASSLAVTSGGSRSSYNEQFFGPGTRLTVL.